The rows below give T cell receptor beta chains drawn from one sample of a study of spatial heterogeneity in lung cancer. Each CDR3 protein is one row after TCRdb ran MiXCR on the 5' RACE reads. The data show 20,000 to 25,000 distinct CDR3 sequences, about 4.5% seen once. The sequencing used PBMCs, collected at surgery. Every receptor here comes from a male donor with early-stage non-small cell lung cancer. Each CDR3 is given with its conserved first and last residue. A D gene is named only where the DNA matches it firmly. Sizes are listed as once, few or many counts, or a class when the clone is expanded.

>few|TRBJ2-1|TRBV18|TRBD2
CASALAVQSYNEQFF
TGTGCCAGCGCCCTAGCGGTACAATCCTACAATGAGCAGTTCTTC
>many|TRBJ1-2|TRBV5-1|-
CASSATQGRDGYTF
TGCGCCAGCAGCGCCACACAGGGTCGCGATGGCTACACCTTC
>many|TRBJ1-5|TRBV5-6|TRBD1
CASSGNRGLEPQHF
TGTGCCAGCAGCGGTAACAGGGGCCTAGAGCCCCAGCATTTT
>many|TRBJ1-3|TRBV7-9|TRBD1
CASSFGQGARGNTIYF
TGTGCCAGCAGCTTCGGACAGGGGGCCAGAGGAAACACCATATATTTT